Following are 32 T cell receptor beta chains from one sample sequenced in a study of T cells in Graves' hyperthyroidism and ophthalmopathy. TCR beta CDR3 sequences were amplified from RNA transcripts. Primed by the HTBI set, a first-round RT-PCR was run on the TCR CDR3. Each CDR3 protein is one row after TCRdb ran MiXCR on the multiplex PCR reads. The sample records some 620,000 distinct CDR3 sequences, around 15% being singletons. Sequencing was done on a sample of blood. Receptors were obtained from a young woman with Graves' hyperthyroidism.

This clonotype has at least ten counts. The junction departs from the called germline gene at one end, perhaps through a read error. The chain joins TRBV6-1 to TRBJ2-7; TRBD2 is a possible D gene (6 bases). CDR3 length: 18 amino acids. Germline CDR1 is MNHNS and CDR2 is SASEGT. CDR3 in amino acids: CASSPLERIGGISYEQYF. As DNA, the CDR3 is TGTGCCAGCTCCCCCCTAGAAAGAATTGGGGGGATCTCCTACGAACAGTACTTC.

This clonotype was detected a few times. The V call is TRBV30, the J call TRBJ2-2; D is unclear. Germline CDR1 reads GTSNPN; CDR2 reads SVGIG (reference sequence). V was trimmed by 2 bases and J by 3 bases, leaving 19 bases between them. The CDR3 has 17 residues. In nucleotides, the CDR3 is TGTGCCTGGAGTTCCCCCTCTATCGGGTCCTACACCGGGGAGCTGTTTTTT. As protein: CAWSSPSIGSYTGELFF.

In regard to this clonotype: One junction end does not reproduce the germline sequence, and a read error may be involved. The rearrangement uses TRBV6-5 and TRBJ2-4, with D possibly being TRBD1 (6 bases). The CDR3 extends over 17 amino acids. Germline V CDR1 and CDR2: MNHEY, SVGAGI. The CDR3 DNA follows: TGTGCCGGCAGTTACTCGAGCGCGGACAGAGCCAAAAACATTCAGTACTTC. This codes for CAGSYSSADRAKNIQYF.

V is TRBV18 and J is TRBJ2-2; 7 bases align to TRBD2. Germline V gene data show CDR1 as KGHSH and CDR2 as LQKENI. The CDR3 spans 15 residues. The trim removed 2 bases at V and 6 bases at J, leaving 6 bases unmatched. CDR3 bases: TGTGCCAGCTCACCAGAGCGGGAAGGGGCCGGGGAGCTGTTTTTT. Amino acid sequence: CASSPEREGAGELFF.

This clonotype was observed many times. The genes are TRBV2 and TRBJ2-2; 10 nucleotides match TRBD2. CDR3 size: 16 residues. The V segment lost 1 base and the J segment 5 bases; nucleotides outside the gene matches: 4. Germline CDR1 and CDR2: SNHLY and FYNNEI. CDR3 in DNA: TGTGCCAGCAGTGAAGGCCTAGCGGGAGTTACCGGGGAGCTGTTTTTT. This encodes CASSEGLAGVTGELFF.

The sample holds many counts of this clonotype. The gene calls are TRBV30 and TRBJ2-7, with D possibly matching TRBD2 (6 bases). Germline V gives CDR1 GTSNPN, CDR2 SVGIG (reference sequence). The CDR3 extends over 14 amino acids. V was clipped by 4 bases and J by 0 bases, with 13 bases between them. CDR3 region: CAWNAGRISYEQYF. For the CDR3, the DNA is TGTGCCTGGAACGCGGGGAGGATCTCCTACGAGCAGTACTTC.

The V and J genes are TRBV4-1 and TRBJ2-5; D is possibly TRBD2 (5 bases). The CDR3 contains 15 residues. V gave up 4 bases and J gave up 7 bases, with 19 bases separating them. The germline V gene encodes CDR1 MGHRA and CDR2 YSYEKL. This chain's CDR3 is CASSPSGGALGTQYF. The CDR3 DNA reads TGCGCCAGCAGCCCCAGCGGCGGAGCCCTTGGGACCCAGTACTTC.

The chain has TRBV10-3 and TRBJ1-5, with a weak D call TRBD1 (5 bases). Germline V gene lookup returns CDR1 ENHRY and CDR2 SYGVKD. V dropped 2 bases and J dropped 5 bases, with 7 bases sitting between them. CDR3 length equals 13 residues. CDR3 amino acids: CAISERGDQPQHF. In DNA, the CDR3 is TGTGCCATCAGTGAGAGAGGGGATCAGCCCCAGCATTTT.

This clonotype came up many times. The rearrangement joins TRBV20-1 to TRBJ2-7, with a weak D call TRBD2 (5 bases). Germline loops: CDR1 DFQATT, CDR2 SNEGSKA (reference sequence). The CDR3 extends over 14 amino acids. V was pared by 1 base and J by 1 base, with 11 bases between. This CDR3 is CSARGPTGSYEQYF. The CDR3 DNA reads as TGCAGTGCTAGAGGTCCGACGGGATCCTACGAGCAGTACTTC.

This clonotype appeared many times. CDR3 protein: CSAQDPYSNQPQHF. The DNA for the CDR3 is TGCAGTGCCCAAGACCCTTATAGCAATCAGCCCCAGCATTTT. The rearrangement links TRBV20-1 to TRBJ1-5; D unclear. Trimming removed 6 bases at V and 0 bases at J, with 12 bases between. Germline assignment: CDR1 DFQATT and CDR2 SNEGSKA (reference sequence). The CDR3 is 14 residues long.

In the case of this clonotype: This may come from a read error, since a much larger clone is one base off. This chain joins TRBV14 and TRBJ2-7; TRBD2 might be the D (5 bases). Between the trimmed V and J ends, which lost 6 bases and 7 bases, there was a span of 19 bases. The CDR3 is 14 amino acids. CDR1 is SGHDN and CDR2 is FVKESK in the germline V gene. The CDR3 DNA is TGTGCCAGCAGTCCCCCACTAGTCCGTAAGGAGCAGTACTTC. Protein: CASSPPLVRKEQYF.

V gene TRBV6-1 combines with J gene TRBJ1-5; D call uncertain. CDR1 is MNHNS and CDR2 is SASEGT in the germline V gene. The germline V and J ends were trimmed by 4 bases and 9 bases, with 10 bases remaining between them. The CDR3 extends over 12 amino acids. CDR3 amino acids: CASSVPDRPQHF. The CDR3 bases are TGTGCCAGCAGTGTTCCGGATCGGCCCCAGCATTTT.

Only a few counts were recorded for this clonotype. The chain has TRBV4-3 and TRBJ1-1; D uncertain. Germline-derived CDR1 and CDR2 are LGHNA and YSLEER. This CDR3 is built from 16 residues. Deletions cut 1 base from V and 1 base from J, with 13 bases between. CDR3 sequence (DNA): TGCGCCAGCAGCCAAGCCCCCGCAGAGCAGAACACTGAAGCTTTCTTT. It encodes CASSQAPAEQNTEAFF.

This clonotype came up many times. The chain has TRBV7-3 and TRBJ2-7, with 11 nucleotides matching TRBD1. The germline V gene encodes CDR1 SGHTA and CDR2 FQGTGA. This CDR3 comprises 16 residues. J was trimmed by 3 bases and V by 5 bases; bases with no gene match: 9. CDR3 loop: CASSPGLGQGGYEQYF. In nucleotides, the CDR3 is TGTGCCAGCAGCCCCGGCTTGGGACAGGGGGGCTACGAGCAGTACTTC. Variable domain in full (rest from reference TRBV7-3 and TRBJ2-7): GAGVSQTPSNKVTEKGKYVELRCDPISGHTALYWYRQSLGQGPEFLIYFQGTGAADDSGLPNDRFFAVRPEGSVSTLKIQRTERGDSAVYLCASSPGLGQGGYEQYFGPGTRLTVT.

CDR3 amino acids: CATSDFQGAQIGYTF. The DNA of the CDR3 is TGTGCCACCAGTGATTTTCAGGGGGCGCAAATTGGCTACACCTTC. The J gene is TRBJ1-2, the V gene TRBV24-1, with TRBD1 matching 8 bases. Germline-derived CDR1 and CDR2 are KGHDR and SFDVKD. V shed 1 base and J 7 bases; nucleotides not matched to a gene: 7. The CDR3 is 15 residues long.

This clonotype was seen a few times. V gene TRBV20-1 combines with J gene TRBJ2-3; TRBD2 aligns across 11 bases. Germline lookup yields CDR1 DFQATT and CDR2 SNEGSKA (reference sequence). V gave up 7 bases and J gave up 0 bases; unmatched junction bases: 9. The CDR3 runs to 16 residues. CDR3 sequence: CSGIRTSGPSTDTQYF. The DNA of the CDR3 is TGCAGTGGGATTCGGACTAGCGGGCCAAGCACAGATACGCAGTATTTT.

This clonotype was recorded at least ten times. V is TRBV28 and J is TRBJ2-5; TRBD2 matches 8 bases. The V and J ends lost 4 bases and 0 bases, in that order; junction bases with no gene match: 7. The CDR3 runs 16 residues. From germline, CDR1 is MDHEN and CDR2 SYDVKM. CDR3 nucleotide sequence: TGTGCCAGCAGTTCGTTAGCGGGACCGTACCAAGAGACCCAGTACTTC. It yields the protein CASSSLAGPYQETQYF. Combining the CDR3 with reference TRBV28 and TRBJ2-5 gives the whole variable domain DVKVTQSSRYLVKRTGEKVFLECVQDMDHENMFWYRQDPGLGLRLIYFSYDVKMKEKGDIPEGYSVSREKKERFSLILESASTNQTSMYLCASSSLAGPYQETQYFGPGTRLLVL.

This clonotype has a handful of counts. This rearrangement joins TRBV20-1 to TRBJ2-3, with D hard to call. V lost 4 bases to trimming and J lost 0 bases, with 8 bases between them. This CDR3 has 13 residues. From germline, CDR1 is DFQATT and CDR2 SNEGSKA (reference sequence). CDR3 region: CSATHSSTDTQYF. The CDR3 DNA is TGCAGTGCTACGCATTCTAGCACAGATACGCAGTATTTT.

This clonotype turned up a few times. The V gene is TRBV7-9, the J gene TRBJ1-2; 7 bases agree with TRBD1. V shed 0 bases, J shed 7 bases, and the junction held 5 bases outside the gene matches. The CDR3 length is 14 residues. Germline CDR1 and CDR2: SEHNR and FQNEAQ (reference sequence). The CDR3 DNA follows: TGTGCCAGCAGCTTAGCGGCAGGGGGAGGTGGCTACACCTTC. This encodes CASSLAAGGGGYTF.

The chain carries TRBV29-1 and TRBJ1-1; D remains ambiguous. This CDR3 is built from 12 residues. Germline CDR1 and CDR2: SQVTM and ANQGSEA. V lost 3 bases and J 4 bases, leaving 9 bases between the germline ends. The CDR3 reads CSVEPRGTEAFF. The CDR3 DNA reads TGCAGCGTTGAGCCAAGAGGCACTGAAGCTTTCTTT.

This clonotype was recorded many times. CDR3 region: CASKGTSGIYEQYF. Here the CDR3 DNA reads TGTGCCAGCAAGGGGACTAGCGGGATTTACGAGCAGTACTTC. The chain links TRBV2 to TRBJ2-7; 13 bases are a match to TRBD2. The V and J ends lost 7 bases and 4 bases, in that order; junction bases with no gene match: 4. Germline V gives CDR1 SNHLY, CDR2 FYNNEI. CDR3 size: 14 residues.

With regard to this clonotype: A clone one base away is much larger, so this may be a read error. V usage is TRBV29-1 and J usage is TRBJ2-3, with TRBD1 as a possible D gene (6 bases). CDR1 is SQVTM, CDR2 ANQGSEA, per germline. The CDR3 is 13 amino acids. The CDR3 DNA reads TGCAGCCTTAACGACAGGTACACAGGTACGCAGTATTTT. Its translation: CSLNDRYTGTQYF.

A remark on this clonotype: One base away lies a much larger clone, so this may be a sequencing read error. The V and J genes are TRBV10-3 and TRBJ2-7; D remains unclear. This CDR3 is built from 13 residues. The germline CDR1 and CDR2 sequences are ENHRY and SYGVKD. For the CDR3, the DNA is TGTGCCATCAGTGCCGGTAACTCCTACGAGCAGTGCTTC. The encoded protein is CAISAGNSYEQCF.

This chain connects TRBV6-1 to TRBJ2-6; D gene ambiguous. The CDR3 spans 15 residues. Germline V gene lookup returns CDR1 MNHNS and CDR2 SASEGT. Trimming removed 0 bases at V and 3 bases at J, with 6 bases between. The DNA of the CDR3 is TGTGCCAGCAGTGAAGCTGGGGTTGGGGCCAACGTCCTGACTTTC. It is translated as CASSEAGVGANVLTF.

The chain has TRBV5-1 and TRBJ1-2; 9 bases are a match to TRBD1. CDR3 length: 17 residues. CDR1 and CDR2 from the germline V gene are SGHRS and YFSETQ. V was pared by 0 bases and J by 4 bases, with 10 bases of the junction left unmatched. DNA for the CDR3: TGCGCCAGCAGCTTGGTCTCACGGACAGGGGATTTCTATGGCTACACCTTC. This sequence encodes CASSLVSRTGDFYGYTF.

This clonotype was observed at least ten times. The chain carries TRBV30 and TRBJ1-2; 7 bases fit TRBD1. Germline assignment: CDR1 GTSNPN and CDR2 SVGIG (reference sequence). V lost 8 bases and J lost 4; bases outside the gene matches: 13. The CDR3 contains 14 residues. The CDR3: CARAGGRGIYGYTF. CDR3 in DNA: TGTGCCCGCGCGGGGGGCAGGGGGATCTATGGCTACACCTTC.

This clonotype was detected a few times. The chain is built from TRBV5-1 and TRBJ2-3, with 9 bases lining up with TRBD1. V lost 4 bases to trimming and J lost 4 bases; unmatched junction nucleotides: 13. The CDR3 runs to 17 residues. Germline V CDR1 and CDR2: SGHRS, YFSETQ. The CDR3 bases are TGCGCCAGCAGCCCGACCAGGACAGGGGTGGGGGCAGATACGCAGTATTTT. Translating gives CASSPTRTGVGADTQYF.

A word on this clonotype: An end of the junction differs from the germline gene, which may be a read error. The CDR3 DNA sequence: TGTGTCAGCAGTTACTCTTTTTCCCCCCCCGGAAGGGCCGAGCAGTACTTC. This gives the protein CVSSYSFSPPGRAEQYF. The chain uses TRBV6-5 and TRBJ2-7; D gene ambiguous. Germline V gene data show CDR1 as MNHEY and CDR2 as SVGAGI. CDR3 size: 17 residues.

The sample holds many counts of this clonotype. The chain has TRBV7-9 and TRBJ2-7; D call uncertain. The ends were cut back, 0 bases at V and 6 bases at J, with 12 bases in the middle. Looked up from germline, CDR1 is SEHNR and CDR2 is FQNEAQ (reference sequence). This CDR3 is built from 14 residues. The DNA of the CDR3 is TGTGCCAGCAGCTTAGCCCACTCGTATAGCGAGCAGTACTTC. It encodes CASSLAHSYSEQYF.

This clonotype was counted ten times or more. The chain is built from TRBV28 and TRBJ1-1; D might be TRBD1 (5 bases). The CDR3 totals 14 residues. Looked up from germline, CDR1 is MDHEN and CDR2 is SYDVKM. The V gene lost 4 bases and the J gene lost 4 bases, with 13 bases spanning the gap. CDR3 residues: CASSSGQGTTEAFF. The CDR3, as DNA: TGTGCCAGCAGTTCTGGCCAGGGTACCACTGAAGCTTTCTTT.

V usage is TRBV2 and J usage is TRBJ2-4; tentatively, D is TRBD1 (6 bases). Trimming cost V 4 bases and J 3 bases, with 10 bases left between them. Germline CDR1 is SNHLY and CDR2 is FYNNEI. This CDR3 spans 14 amino acids. This chain's CDR3 is CASSAGQIKNIQYF. The DNA of the CDR3 is TGTGCCAGCAGTGCAGGACAGATCAAAAACATTCAGTACTTC.

The chain is built from TRBV30 and TRBJ1-5; TRBD1 might be the D (5 bases). The germline V gene has CDR1 GTSNPN and CDR2 SVGIG (reference sequence). CDR3 length equals 16 residues. V lost 3 bases, J lost 1 base, and 16 bases lay in between. The CDR3 DNA reads as TGTGCCTGGAGGACCCCGGGACCCAGAAGCAATCAGCCCCAGCATTTT. Translated, it gives CAWRTPGPRSNQPQHF. The full variable domain, its missing parts supplied by reference TRBV30 and TRBJ1-5, is SQTIHQWPATLVQPVGSPLSLECTVEGTSNPNLYWYRQAAGRGLQLLFYSVGIGQISSEVPQNLSASRPQDRQFILSSKKLLLSDSGFYLCAWRTPGPRSNQPQHFGDGTRLSIL.